These 10 T cell receptor beta chains originate from one sample sequenced in a study of cytomegalovirus exposure and HLA in healthy donors (dated by TCRdb to between 2016 and 2019). Libraries were built with the immunoSEQ multiplex PCR assay. The multiplex PCR relied on a mix of 60 forward primers for TCR Vbeta segments and 13 reverse primers for TCR Jbeta segments. Imported from immuneACCESS, the table was reduced by TCRdb to in-frame sequences with V and J called. These copies leave out some clones; in studies compared against another copy, an unresolved V gene accounts for under half, and the cause of the remainder is not known. The sample yields around 170,000 clones; over 75% were counted once. Roughly 6% of the sample is taken by the ten largest. Sample: PBMCs. These receptors came from a man aged 40-49 years in good health and CMV-seropositive.

The V gene is TRBV7-8, the J gene TRBJ1-4; D might be TRBD1 (6 bases). The V end lost 3 bases, the J end lost 2 bases, and 10 bases lay between the germline ends. CDR1 and CDR2 (germline): SGHVS, FQNEAQ. The CDR3 loop spans 15 amino acids. The CDR3, as DNA: TGTGCCAGCAGCTTCGGGGGGCGGACTAATGAAAAACTGTTTTTT. Translation gives CASSFGGRTNEKLFF.

The chain combines TRBV5-1 with TRBJ1-1; 9 bases fit TRBD1. The V segment lost 4 bases and the J segment 7 bases; nucleotides outside the gene matches: 11. Germline V gene data show CDR1 as SGHRS and CDR2 as YFSETQ. The CDR3 has 15 amino acids. CDR3 bases: TGCGCCAGCAGCGGGACGGGGACAGGGTACGGTGAAGCTTTCTTT. Its translation is CASSGTGTGYGEAFF.

This clone was recorded a few times. This sequence joins TRBV10-3 and TRBJ2-2; possibly TRBD1 for D (5 bases). The germline CDR1 and CDR2 sequences are ENHRY and SYGVKD. The CDR3 is 15 residues long. V was cut by 3 bases and J by 0 bases, with 8 bases left in between. CDR3 nucleotides: TGTGCCATCAGTGACGGCAGGGCGAACACCGGGGAGCTGTTTTTT. Its protein product is CAISDGRANTGELFF.

V and J are TRBV5-1 and TRBJ1-4; weak D call: TRBD1 (5 bases). Germline V gene sequence: CDR1 SGHRS, CDR2 YFSETQ. V shed 0 bases and J shed 3 bases, with 12 bases lying between them. This CDR3 spans 16 amino acids. Here the CDR3 reads CASSLASGISNEKLFF. DNA for the CDR3: TGCGCCAGCAGCTTGGCCTCAGGGATTTCTAATGAAAAACTGTTTTTT.

The chain couples TRBV7-9 to TRBJ1-4; TRBD1 matches at 9 bases. CDR1 is SEHNR, CDR2 FQNEAQ, per germline (reference sequence). The CDR3 is 16 amino acids. J gave up 4 bases and V 5 bases, and 8 bases lay outside the gene matches. The CDR3 reads CASSLPQGARNEKLFF. CDR3 bases: TGTGCCAGCAGCCTACCACAGGGGGCCCGTAATGAAAAACTGTTTTTT.

The rearrangement links TRBV9 to TRBJ2-3; 8 nucleotides agree with TRBD2. V lost 5 bases and J lost 1; bases outside the gene matches: 6. This CDR3 region has 15 residues. In germline, CDR1 is SGDLS, CDR2 YYNGEE. The CDR3 DNA reads as TGTGCCAGCAGTCTCGTAGCGGGGCGCACAGATACGCAGTATTTT. Protein product: CASSLVAGRTDTQYF. Full variable domain (remainder filled in from reference TRBV9 and TRBJ2-3): DSGVTQTPKHLITATGQRVTLRCSPRSGDLSVYWYQQSLDQGLQFLIQYYNGEERAKGNILERFSAQQFPDLHSELNLSSLELGDSALYFCASSLVAGRTDTQYFGPGTRLTVL.

The V gene is TRBV29-1, the J gene TRBJ1-2, with D hard to call. Germline V gene sequence: CDR1 SQVTM, CDR2 ANQGSEA. The CDR3 length is 12 residues. Trimming cost V 8 bases and J 4 bases, with 14 bases left between them. CDR3 nucleotides: TGCAGCACACTGGAGGGAGGCTATGGCTACACCTTC. Protein: CSTLEGGYGYTF.

The chain has TRBV21-1 and TRBJ2-7; the table's D gene call, TRBD2, was not cross checked with the DNA. TRBV21-1 is labeled a pseudogene. This CDR3 region has 17 residues. The CDR3: CARSPGTSGGPPYEQYF. The CDR3 bases are TGTGCCAGATCACCCGGGACTAGCGGGGGGCCTCCCTACGAGCAGTACTTC.

The CDR3 bases are TGTGCCAGCAGCTTAACGCCCGGACAGGGAGACACCGGGGAGCTGTTTTTT. The encoded protein is CASSLTPGQGDTGELFF. The chain joins TRBV7-3 to TRBJ2-2, with TRBD1 identical over 8 bases. The CDR3 extends over 17 amino acids. The germline gives CDR1 SGHTA, CDR2 FQGTGA. The J segment lost 3 bases and the V segment lost 0 bases, leaving 6 bases of the junction unmatched.

V and J are TRBV7-8 and TRBJ2-5; 13 nucleotides line up with TRBD2. V lost 5 bases and J lost 4; bases outside the gene matches: 7. This CDR3 spans 16 amino acids. In germline, CDR1 is SGHVS, CDR2 FQNEAQ. The CDR3 region has the DNA TGTGCCAGCAGCATAACTAGCGGGGGGGCCCCAGAGACCCAGTACTTC. It is translated as CASSITSGGAPETQYF.